The 30 T cell receptor beta chains in this list originate from one sample, sequenced in a study of shared clonotypes between healthy human individuals (dated by TCRdb to the early 2020s). Libraries came from the immunoSEQ multiplex PCR assay. The immuneACCESS repertoire file appears here via TCRdb, limited to in-frame rearrangements. These files lack a portion of the clones; in checked studies, under half of the deficit traces to unresolved V genes, and the cause of the others is not known. The sample table lists about 490,000 clones, 65% to 80% of them with a count of one. In total, the top ten clones hold 10% to 15% of the sample. Material: PBMCs. All receptors come from a woman between 35 and 50 years old in good health. Some clones in this sample may be carry-over from other donors' samples.

This clone was seen a handful of times. The gene calls are TRBV19 and TRBJ2-3, with 8 nucleotides matching TRBD2. The CDR3 sequence is 14 residues long. Germline assignment: CDR1 LNHDA and CDR2 SQIVND (reference sequence). Trimming took 4 bases from V and 4 from J; bases not matched to a gene: 4. The CDR3 DNA is TGTGCCAGTAGTAACCCGGGACTAGCAGATACGCAGTATTTT. Translation: CASSNPGLADTQYF.

This clone turned up a few times. V and J are TRBV27 and TRBJ1-2, with TRBD1 identical over 7 bases. Unmatched junction bases numbered 6, after V lost 6 bases and J lost 8 bases. Germline-derived CDR1 and CDR2 are MNHEY and SMNVEV (reference sequence). This CDR3 region has 12 residues. CDR3 sequence reads: CASSQTGKGYTF. DNA of the CDR3: TGTGCCAGCAGCCAGACAGGGAAAGGCTACACCTTC.

This clone came up a few times. The chain employs TRBV6-6 and TRBJ2-7, with 8 bases matching TRBD1. V dropped 6 bases and J dropped 4; count of bases not matched to a gene: 8. This CDR3 has 14 residues. Germline V gene data show CDR1 as MNHNY and CDR2 as SVGAGI (reference sequence). The CDR3 region is CASSPGQAIYEQYF. The DNA of the CDR3 is TGTGCCAGCAGCCCGGGACAGGCGATTTACGAGCAGTACTTC.

The CDR3 DNA sequence: TGCGCCAGCAGCTTGGGAGCGGTACGCACAGATACGCAGTATTTT. Amino acids: CASSLGAVRTDTQYF. This sequence joins TRBV5-1 and TRBJ2-3; a weak D match, TRBD2 (5 bases). Trimming left V 0 bases short and J 1 base short, with 9 bases between. Germline CDR1 is SGHRS and CDR2 is YFSETQ. This CDR3 contains 15 residues. Looking up the rest from reference TRBV5-1 and TRBJ2-3 gives the full variable domain: KAGVTQTPRYLIKTRGQQVTLSCSPISGHRSVSWYQQTPGQGLQFLFEYFSETQRNKGNFPGRFSGRQFSNSRSEMNVSTLELGDSALYLCASSLGAVRTDTQYFGPGTRLTVL.

The V and J genes are TRBV27 and TRBJ1-6; D unclear. The germline V gene encodes CDR1 MNHEY and CDR2 SMNVEV (reference sequence). V lost 6 bases and J 5 bases, leaving 11 bases between the germline ends. The CDR3 length is 14 residues. DNA for the CDR3: TGTGCCAGCAGGGACCTTCCCAATAATTCACCCCTCCACTTT. Protein product: CASRDLPNNSPLHF.

This clone showed up just a few times. J is TRBJ1-4 and V is TRBV7-9; TRBD1 aligns across 9 bases. Germline V gene sequence: CDR1 SEHNR, CDR2 FQNEAQ (reference sequence). Trimming cost V 1 base and J 7 bases; bases outside gene matches: 1. CDR3 length: 14 residues. The DNA for the CDR3 is TGTGCCAGCAGCTTAGAGGGACAGGGTGAAAAACTGTTTTTT. This translates into CASSLEGQGEKLFF.

This clone was recorded only once. The V call is TRBV19, the J call TRBJ2-3, with 9 bases lining up with TRBD1. The V gene end was trimmed by 5 bases and the J gene end by 10 bases; junction bases not matched to a gene: 7. Germline CDR1 reads LNHDA; CDR2 reads SQIVND (reference sequence). The CDR3 runs to 13 residues. The CDR3 is CASSLDRGLSQYF. The CDR3 DNA sequence: TGTGCCAGTAGTTTGGACAGGGGCCTCTCGCAGTATTTT. The variable domain in full, with the rest retrieved from reference TRBV19 and TRBJ2-3, is DGGITQSPKYLFRKEGQNVTLSCEQNLNHDAMYWYRQDPGQGLRLIYYSQIVNDFQKGDIAEGYSVSREKKESFPLTVTSAQKNPTAFYLCASSLDRGLSQYFGPGTRLTVL.

The CDR3 bases are TGCGCCAGCAGCCAAGAAAGTTACTCAAACTACGAGCAGTACTTC. As protein: CASSQESYSNYEQYF. The chain links TRBV4-1 to TRBJ2-7; D remains ambiguous. This CDR3 contains 15 residues. The germline V and J ends were trimmed by 0 bases and 3 bases, with 12 bases remaining between them. Per the germline V gene, CDR1 is MGHRA and CDR2 is YSYEKL.

This chain connects TRBV7-8 to TRBJ2-7; no reliable D call. The V and J ends lost 5 bases and 1 base respectively, with 12 bases between them. The CDR3 length is 14 residues. Germline CDR1 reads SGHVS; CDR2 reads FQNEAQ. The CDR3 nucleotides read TGTGCCAGCAGCCCCTCCGGGCAGTCCTACGAGCAGTACTTC. It codes for CASSPSGQSYEQYF.

Comment on this clone: This likely traces to a read error, being one base from a far larger clone. This rearrangement joins TRBV9 to TRBJ2-7, with 10 bases identical to TRBD1. V shed 1 base, J shed 4 bases, and the junction held 5 bases outside the gene matches. The CDR3 covers 15 residues. Germline lookup yields CDR1 SGDLS and CDR2 YYNGEE. The CDR3 loop reads CASSVTGTGEYEQYF. Written as DNA, the CDR3 is TGTGCCAGCAGCGTAACCGGGACAGGGGAGTACGAGCAGTACTTC.

V and J are TRBV7-9 and TRBJ2-3; 8 bases match TRBD1. V lost 3 bases, J lost 1 base, and 9 bases stayed unmatched. The CDR3 loop spans 17 amino acids. The germline gives CDR1 SEHNR, CDR2 FQNEAQ (reference sequence). CDR3 loop: CASSLGPGGAGTDTQYF. The CDR3 DNA is TGTGCCAGCAGCTTGGGGCCAGGGGGCGCGGGCACAGATACGCAGTATTTT.

CDR3 sequence reads: CASSLVSGAYNEQFF. As DNA, the CDR3 is TGTGCCAGCAGTTTAGTGAGCGGGGCCTACAATGAGCAGTTCTTC. This chain connects TRBV28 to TRBJ2-1; 7 nucleotides align to TRBD2. This CDR3 is 15 amino acids long. Germline trimming cut 2 bases from V and 2 bases from J; bases unmatched to any gene: 3. Germline-derived CDR1 and CDR2 are MDHEN and SYDVKM.

The chain recombines TRBV7-2 with TRBJ1-6, with D tentatively TRBD1 (6 bases). CDR3 length equals 14 residues. CDR1 is SGHTA, CDR2 FQGNSA, per germline. Trimming stripped 5 bases from V and 7 bases from J, with 12 bases between. The CDR3 protein is CASSPRQANSPLHF. CDR3 nucleotides: TGTGCCAGCAGCCCCAGACAGGCAAATTCACCCCTCCACTTT.

The table lists this clone with a count of one. The rearrangement uses TRBV7-2 and TRBJ2-5, with D tentatively TRBD1 (6 bases). The CDR3 sequence is 13 residues long. Per the germline V gene, CDR1 is SGHTA and CDR2 is FQGNSA. Between the trimmed V and J ends, which lost 1 base and 8 bases, there was a span of 11 bases. CDR3 sequence (DNA): TGTGCCAGCAGCTTAGGGGGGCAAGGCACCCAGTACTTC. As protein: CASSLGGQGTQYF.

Comment on this clone: Other nucleotide sequences from this sample produce the same CDR3. The genes are TRBV19 and TRBJ1-1, with a tentative D call TRBD1 (6 bases). The CDR3 is 14 residues long. Trimming cost V 5 bases and J 5 bases, with 15 bases left between them. The germline V gene encodes CDR1 LNHDA and CDR2 SQIVND (reference sequence). The CDR3 loop is CASSPQGGRTEAFF. CDR3 in DNA: TGTGCCAGTAGTCCTCAAGGGGGACGAACTGAAGCTTTCTTT.

The chain combines TRBV5-4 with TRBJ2-1; a weak D match, TRBD2 (5 bases). Germline V lookup: CDR1 SGHNT, CDR2 YYREEE (reference sequence). This CDR3 has 15 amino acids. V lost 2 bases and J lost 5, with 14 bases in between. CDR3 protein: CASSLGSRTDNEQFF. Written as DNA, the CDR3 is TGTGCCAGCAGCTTAGGGAGCCGGACGGACAATGAGCAGTTCTTC.

The V call is TRBV11-2, the J call TRBJ2-3; TRBD1 is a possible D gene (5 bases). With 4 bases removed from V and 0 bases from J, the gap between germline ends came to 11 bases. The germline V gene has CDR1 SGHAT and CDR2 FQNNGV. The CDR3 sequence is 15 residues long. As DNA, the CDR3 is TGTGCCAGCAGCTCCTGGGCAGGGAGCACAGATACGCAGTATTTT. This sequence encodes CASSSWAGSTDTQYF.

CDR3 nucleotides: TGTGCCAGCTCACCCGGGACGGCGCTGAGGAACGAGCAGTACTTC. Protein sequence: CASSPGTALRNEQYF. This chain connects TRBV18 to TRBJ2-7; D possibly matches TRBD1 or TRBD2 (5 bases each). Germline assignment: CDR1 KGHSH and CDR2 LQKENI. The CDR3 is 15 residues long. The V gene lost 3 bases and the J gene lost 5 bases, with 17 bases spanning the gap.

The chain uses TRBV29-1 and TRBJ2-5; 7 nucleotides agree with TRBD1. The CDR3 is made up of 13 amino acids. Germline V gene data show CDR1 as SQVTM and CDR2 as ANQGSEA. V trimming: 3 bases; J trimming: 5 bases; junction bases outside the gene matches: 6. DNA for the CDR3: TGCAGCGTTGACAAGACAGGGCCTGAGACCCAGTACTTC. Residues: CSVDKTGPETQYF.

The chain is built from TRBV18 and TRBJ1-2, with D tentatively TRBD1 (5 bases). The CDR3 totals 16 residues. From germline, CDR1 is KGHSH and CDR2 LQKENI. The V end lost 3 bases, the J end lost 0 bases, and 14 bases lay between the germline ends. The CDR3 DNA is TGTGCCAGCTCACCGTCGGGACGGACTCCTAACTATGGCTACACCTTC. This encodes CASSPSGRTPNYGYTF.

The table lists this clone with a few counts. The chain couples TRBV6-1 to TRBJ1-2; TRBD1 matches at 7 bases. Germline CDR1 MNHNS, CDR2 SASEGT. The CDR3 extends over 14 amino acids. J was trimmed by 7 bases and V by 6 bases; bases with no gene match: 11. In nucleotides, the CDR3 is TGTGCCAGCAGACTCGGACAGGCCTTGCGTGGCTACACCTTC. It translates to CASRLGQALRGYTF.

This clone was observed once. V gene TRBV7-2 combines with J gene TRBJ2-2, with D perhaps matching TRBD1 (6 bases). Per germline, CDR1 SGHTA and CDR2 FQGNSA. The V gene lost 6 bases and the J gene lost 13 bases, with 21 bases spanning the gap. The CDR3 covers 14 residues. The DNA of the CDR3 is TGTGCCAGCAGTCCGGGGTTGGGGGCGTCCGGGCTGTTTTTT. This gives the protein CASSPGLGASGLFF.

The rearrangement links TRBV5-4 to TRBJ1-2; 11 positions agree with TRBD1. V trimming: 4 bases; J trimming: 6 bases; junction bases outside the gene matches: 8. The CDR3 is 15 residues long. The germline CDR1 and CDR2 sequences are SGHNT and YYREEE (reference sequence). CDR3 sequence: CASSPDRGLTNGYTF. The CDR3, as DNA: TGTGCCAGCAGCCCGGACAGGGGGCTTACGAATGGCTACACCTTC.

The V and J genes are TRBV11-2 and TRBJ2-7; 10 positions match TRBD2. J gave up 3 bases and V 4 bases, and 3 bases lay outside the gene matches. Germline CDR1 and CDR2: SGHAT and FQNNGV. The CDR3 is made up of 14 amino acids. The DNA for the CDR3 is TGTGCCAGCAGCTCCCGGACTAGCGGCTACGAGCAGTACTTC. This codes for CASSSRTSGYEQYF.

V and J are TRBV7-9 and TRBJ1-1; 9 positions match TRBD1. J lost 4 bases, V lost 10 bases, and 4 bases had no gene match. Per the germline V gene, CDR1 is SEHNR and CDR2 is FQNEAQ (reference sequence). This CDR3 has 12 residues. The CDR3 spells CANPDRGTEAFF. The DNA for the CDR3 is TGTGCCAACCCGGACAGGGGCACTGAAGCTTTCTTT.

The V gene is TRBV5-1, the J gene TRBJ2-5, with TRBD2 as a possible D gene (5 bases). The germline gives CDR1 SGHRS, CDR2 YFSETQ. The CDR3 is 15 amino acids. V gave up 2 bases and J gave up 5 bases, with 16 bases separating them. Here the CDR3 DNA reads TGCGCCAGCAGCTTAACATTGGGAGAACTGGAGACCCAGTACTTC. Translating it yields CASSLTLGELETQYF.

The rearrangement joins TRBV7-7 to TRBJ2-1; 9 nucleotides agree with TRBD1. Germline loops: CDR1 SSHAT, CDR2 FNYEAQ (reference sequence). The CDR3 is made up of 16 amino acids. V lost 5 bases and J lost 2; bases outside the gene matches: 7. CDR3 in DNA: TGTGCCAGCAGCGCAACAGGGGGCGCTACCTACAATGAGCAGTTCTTC. Protein: CASSATGGATYNEQFF.

The chain recombines TRBV6-5 with TRBJ2-7; 7 bases match TRBD2. After removal of 2 bases from V and 5 bases from J, the junction contained 12 bases not matched to a gene. Germline CDR1 reads MNHEY; CDR2 reads SVGAGI. CDR3 size: 16 residues. CDR3 sequence: CASSYTGGEGPDEQYF. In DNA, the CDR3 is TGTGCCAGCAGTTACACGGGGGGTGAGGGCCCGGACGAGCAGTACTTC.

This clone was counted a few times. Other DNA sequences in the same sample also yield this CDR3. This chain connects TRBV7-3 to TRBJ2-3; 10 nucleotides line up with TRBD2. Germline lookup yields CDR1 SGHTA and CDR2 FQGTGA. This CDR3 is built from 15 residues. With V trimmed by 4 bases and J by 3 bases, 4 bases remained unmatched. CDR3 coding DNA: TGTGCCAGCAGCTCTAGCGGGAGTAGAACAGATACGCAGTATTTT. Translated: CASSSSGSRTDTQYF.

This rearrangement joins TRBV30 to TRBJ2-2, with TRBD1 identical over 9 bases. CDR1 is GTSNPN, CDR2 SVGIG, per germline (reference sequence). The CDR3 is made up of 14 amino acids. V gave up 5 bases and J gave up 0 bases; unmatched junction bases: 1. The CDR3 nucleotides are TGTGCCTGGGGGACAGGGACGAACACCGGGGAGCTGTTTTTT. Its translation: CAWGTGTNTGELFF.